This TCR beta chain was identified during a study of cytomegalovirus exposure and HLA in healthy donors. This clone turned up a few times. Its specificity is not known. After removal of 8 bases from V and 3 bases from J, the junction contained 10 bases not matched to a gene. Per the germline V gene, CDR1 is SNHLY and CDR2 is FYNNEI. The CDR3 runs to 14 residues. Study-level results: TCR beta V- and J-gene trimming, according to a later analysis, was linked to a missense DCLRE1C variant. The authors confirmed in vitro that three CMV-associated chains were specific for CMV antigens. Accurate HLA-A and HLA-B prediction from TCR beta sequences was reported for most subjects. Researchers reported from a later analysis that most CMV-associated TCR beta chains appeared HLA-restricted.

PCR involved 60 Vbeta and 13 Jbeta primers. Here immunoSEQ multiplex PCR was the method, and the copy in TCRdb shows in-frame clones only, minus some. Here the sample spans around 160,000 clones, about two thirds being singletons. This TCR derives from a woman aged 18-29 years in good health and CMV-seropositive. The chain recombines TRBV2 with TRBJ2-7; 7 bases line up with TRBD1. Sequencing was performed on PBMCs. CDR3 DNA sequence: TGTGCCAGCTCTTCGTCGAGACAGGGCTACGAGCAGTACTTC. As protein: CASSSSRQGYEQYF.